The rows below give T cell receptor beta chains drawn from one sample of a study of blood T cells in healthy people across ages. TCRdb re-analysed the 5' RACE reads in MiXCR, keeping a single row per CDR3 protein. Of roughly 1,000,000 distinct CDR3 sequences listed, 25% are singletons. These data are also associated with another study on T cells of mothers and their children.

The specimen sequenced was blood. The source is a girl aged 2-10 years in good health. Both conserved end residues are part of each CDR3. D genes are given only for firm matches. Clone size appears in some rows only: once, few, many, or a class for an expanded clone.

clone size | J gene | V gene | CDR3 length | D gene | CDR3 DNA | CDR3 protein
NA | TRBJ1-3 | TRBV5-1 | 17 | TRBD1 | TGCGCCAGCAGCTTGGACGGGACAGCATGGGCTGGAAACACCATATATTTT | CASSLDGTAWAGNTIYF
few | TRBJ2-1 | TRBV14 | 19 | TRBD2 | TGTGCCAGCAGCCCCATTAGGGGTTCGGCTAGCGGGGCCTACAATGAGCAGTTCTTC | CASSPIRGSASGAYNEQFF
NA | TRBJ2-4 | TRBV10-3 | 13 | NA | TGTGCCATCAGTGAACGGGGTGAGGACATTCAGTACTTC | CAISERGEDIQYF
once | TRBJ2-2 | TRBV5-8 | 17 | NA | TGTGCCAGCAGCTTGCACTTGACCAAGCAAGTACCCGGGGAGCTGTTTTTT | CASSLHLTKQVPGELFF
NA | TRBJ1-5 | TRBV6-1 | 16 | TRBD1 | TGTGCCAGCAGGCCTGAGACAGGGTTTGGCAATCAGCCCCAGCATTTT | CASRPETGFGNQPQHF
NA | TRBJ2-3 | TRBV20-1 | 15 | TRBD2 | TGCAGTGCTAGAGCGCGCGGGGGGACGACCGATACGCAGTATTTT | CSARARGGTTDTQYF
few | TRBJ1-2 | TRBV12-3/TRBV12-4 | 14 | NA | TGTGCCAGCAGCTCCCTAGAGGTTTACTATGGCTACACCTTC | CASSSLEVYYGYTF
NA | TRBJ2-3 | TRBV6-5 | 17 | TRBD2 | TGTGCCAGCAGTTACTCGAGCCTAGCGGGAGGGGGAGATACGCAGTATTTT | CASSYSSLAGGGDTQYF
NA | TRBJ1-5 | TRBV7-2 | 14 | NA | TGTGCCAGCAGCCCTGGGGACATTGGTCAGCCCCAGCATTTT | CASSPGDIGQPQHF
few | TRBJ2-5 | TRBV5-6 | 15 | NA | TGTGCCAGCAGCTCTGGGTCCATTAGCTTAAAGACCCAGTACTTC | CASSSGSISLKTQYF
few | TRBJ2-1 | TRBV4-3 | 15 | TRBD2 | TGCGCCAGCAGCCAACTGACTAGCGGTTACAATGAGCAGTTCTTC | CASSQLTSGYNEQFF
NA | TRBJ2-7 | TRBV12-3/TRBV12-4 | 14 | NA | TGTGCCAGCAGCCTGATAGCGGAGGGCTACGAGCAGTACTTC | CASSLIAEGYEQYF
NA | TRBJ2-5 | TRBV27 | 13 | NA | TGTGCCAGCAGGTCGATGGTGGCGGAGACCCAGTACTTC | CASRSMVAETQYF
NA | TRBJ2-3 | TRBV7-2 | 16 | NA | TGTGCCAGCAGCTTAGACTCGGGAGAAAGTACAGATACGCAGTATTTT | CASSLDSGESTDTQYF
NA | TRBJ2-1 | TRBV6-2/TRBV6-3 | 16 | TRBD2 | TGTGCCAGCAGTTACTCAGGGCTAGCGGGTCGGAATGAGCAGTTCTTC | CASSYSGLAGRNEQFF
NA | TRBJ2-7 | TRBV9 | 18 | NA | TGTGCCAGCAGCCCCGCCATGTACCCCAGGGACCGTACCGACGAGCAGTACTTC | CASSPAMYPRDRTDEQYF
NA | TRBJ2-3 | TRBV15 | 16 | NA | TGTGCCACCAGCAGAAGTAGCGGAACAGGCACAGATACGCAGTATTTT | CATSRSSGTGTDTQYF
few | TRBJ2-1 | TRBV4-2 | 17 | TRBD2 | TGTGCCAGCAGCCAAGATGGGCTAGCGGGCTCCTACAATGAGCAGTTCTTC | CASSQDGLAGSYNEQFF
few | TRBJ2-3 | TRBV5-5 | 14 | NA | TGTGCCAGCAGCTTGGGGCATACCACAGATACGCAGTATTTT | CASSLGHTTDTQYF
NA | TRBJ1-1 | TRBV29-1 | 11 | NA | TGCAGCGTTGTTGGATTCAGCGAAGCTTTCTTT | CSVVGFSEAFF
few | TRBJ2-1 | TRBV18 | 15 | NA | TGTGCCAGCTCACCACAGGGTTTCACCTACAATGAGCAGTTCTTC | CASSPQGFTYNEQFF
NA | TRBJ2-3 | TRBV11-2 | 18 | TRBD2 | TGTGCCAGCAGCTTAGAACCCACTAGCGGGAACGGCACGGATACGCAGTATTTT | CASSLEPTSGNGTDTQYF
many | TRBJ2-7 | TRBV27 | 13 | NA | TGTGCCAGCAGTTTGGGCAGACCCTACGAGCAGTACTTC | CASSLGRPYEQYF
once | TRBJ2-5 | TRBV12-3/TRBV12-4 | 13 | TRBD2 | TGTGCCAGCACTAGCGGGAGTTCGGAGACCCAGTACTTC | CASTSGSSETQYF
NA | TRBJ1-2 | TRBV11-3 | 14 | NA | TGTGCCAGCACCCCGGGACGGGGCTCTTGCGGCTACACCTTC | CASTPGRGSCGYTF
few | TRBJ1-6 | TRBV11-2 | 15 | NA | TGTGCCAGCAGCTTAGACTCCGGCTCTAATTCACCCCTCCACTTT | CASSLDSGSNSPLHF
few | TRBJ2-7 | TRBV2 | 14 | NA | TGTGCCAGCAGGCGGCAGGACTTAAGCTACGAGCAGTACTTC | CASRRQDLSYEQYF